These 13 T cell receptor beta chains were all obtained from the same sample, sequenced in a study of response to subunit inactivated influenza vaccine. MiXCR, applied by TCRdb to the RT-PCR reads, yields one record per CDR3 protein. The table lists some 500,000 distinct CDR3 sequences, over 25% of them singletons. The material was CD4+ T cells sorted from PBMCs, obtained more than 4 days after vaccination. All receptors derive from a man aged 50-59 years who received an inactivated influenza vaccine.

J is TRBJ1-2 and V is TRBV10-3, with TRBD1 identical over 7 bases. Germline values: CDR1 ENHRY, CDR2 SYGVKD. V was pared by 7 bases and J by 9 bases, with 11 bases of the junction left unmatched. The CDR3 consists of 13 residues. The CDR3 sequence: CAIKPDRDVSYTF. In DNA, the CDR3 is TGTGCCATCAAACCCGACAGGGATGTAAGCTACACCTTC.

This clonotype was observed a handful of times. This chain joins TRBV7-2 and TRBJ1-5; perhaps TRBD1 as D (6 bases). Trimming shortened V by 6 bases and J by 7 bases, and 19 bases separated the two germline ends. The CDR3 runs 15 residues. CDR1 and CDR2 (germline): SGHTA, FQGNSA. The CDR3 sequence is CASRLQTGQGQPQHF. The CDR3 DNA reads TGTGCCAGCAGACTACAAACAGGGCAAGGACAGCCCCAGCATTTT.

This clonotype was seen only once. The gene calls are TRBV20-1 and TRBJ2-3; the D call may be TRBD1 or TRBD2 (6 bases each). Germline V lookup: CDR1 DFQATT, CDR2 SNEGSKA (reference sequence). This CDR3 is built from 17 residues. DNA of the CDR3: TGCTGCGCTAGAGGGGGTAGTGGAGGGGTTGGCACAGATACGCAGTATTTT. This codes for CCARGGSGGVGTDTQYF.

The rearrangement uses TRBV9 and TRBJ2-7; D possibly corresponds to TRBD1 (6 bases). CDR1 is SGDLS and CDR2 is YYNGEE in the germline V gene. Deletions cut 0 bases from V and 2 bases from J, with 12 bases between. This CDR3 has 15 amino acids. CDR3 amino acids: CASSVATGPTYEQYF. Here the CDR3 DNA reads TGTGCCAGCAGCGTAGCAACAGGGCCCACCTACGAGCAGTACTTC. The full variable domain, with the rest looked up from reference TRBV9 and TRBJ2-7, is DSGVTQTPKHLITATGQRVTLRCSPRSGDLSVYWYQQSLDQGLQFLIQYYNGEERAKGNILERFSAQQFPDLHSELNLSSLELGDSALYFCASSVATGPTYEQYFGPGTRLTVT.

V gene TRBV20-1 combines with J gene TRBJ2-1, with D uncertain. This CDR3 has 12 amino acids. CDR1 and CDR2 (germline): DFQATT, SNEGSKA (reference sequence). V was pared by 2 bases and J by 9 bases, with 11 bases between. CDR3 region: CSARLQFSEQFF. The CDR3 nucleotides are TGCAGTGCTAGATTACAATTCTCTGAGCAGTTCTTC.

Details on this clonotype: At one boundary the junction diverges from the germline segment, which might be a read error. The rearrangement uses TRBV5-3 and TRBJ2-3; D is unresolved. TRBV5-3 is recorded as an ORF, its role being uncertain. This CDR3 spans 16 amino acids. The DNA for the CDR3 is TGTGCCAGCAGCTTGGTTCAGGCTTTTAGCACAGATACGCAGTATTTT. Amino acid sequence: CASSLVQAFSTDTQYF.

This clonotype was seen a handful of times. The genes are TRBV9 and TRBJ2-5; TRBD1 agrees at 9 bases. V trimming: 4 bases; J trimming: 4 bases; junction bases outside the gene matches: 8. This CDR3 has 15 amino acids. Germline V gives CDR1 SGDLS, CDR2 YYNGEE. DNA for the CDR3: TGTGCCAGCAGCCCGGGACAGGGTCTTCGAGAGACCCAGTACTTC. Translated, it gives CASSPGQGLRETQYF.

This sequence joins TRBV7-9 and TRBJ2-3; 9 bases agree with TRBD1. Germline trimming cut 4 bases from V and 8 bases from J; bases unmatched to any gene: 10. CDR3 length equals 15 residues. CDR1 SEHNR and CDR2 FQNEAQ come from the germline V gene (reference sequence). The CDR3 spells CASSSVGQGGGTQYF. CDR3 in DNA: TGTGCCAGCAGCTCCGTGGGACAGGGTGGAGGTACGCAGTATTTT. The entire variable domain, with the rest obtained from reference TRBV7-9 and TRBJ2-3, is as follows: DTGVSQNPRHKITKRGQNVTFRCDPISEHNRLYWYRQTLGQGPEFLTYFQNEAQLEKSRLLSDRFSAERPKGSFSTLEIQRTEQGDSAMYLCASSSVGQGGGTQYFGPGTRLTVL.

This rearrangement joins TRBV29-1 to TRBJ2-2; D perhaps matches TRBD1 (6 bases). The CDR3 length is 13 residues. The germline V gene has CDR1 SQVTM and CDR2 ANQGSEA. V lost 6 bases to trimming and J lost 7 bases, with 15 bases between them. The CDR3 sequence: CSVSNRDHGELFF. The CDR3 DNA reads TGCAGCGTCTCGAACAGGGATCACGGGGAGCTGTTTTTT.

This chain joins TRBV18 and TRBJ2-7, with 9 bases identical to TRBD2. Germline trimming cut 3 bases from V and 4 bases from J; bases unmatched to any gene: 7. The CDR3 has 15 residues. Germline CDR1 is KGHSH and CDR2 is LQKENI. CDR3 sequence (DNA): TGTGCCAGCTCACCGGCGGGAGGGCCTTCGTACGAGCAGTACTTC. Translated: CASSPAGGPSYEQYF. The complete variable domain, with remaining parts taken from reference TRBV18 and TRBJ2-7, reads NAGVMQNPRHLVRRRGQEARLRCSPMKGHSHVYWYRQLPEEGLKFMVYLQKENIIDESGMPKERFSAEFPKEGPSILRIQQVVRGDSAAYFCASSPAGGPSYEQYFGPGTRLTVT.

This clonotype was counted only a few times. This rearrangement joins TRBV29-1 to TRBJ2-1; 13 bases align to TRBD2. Germline-derived CDR1 and CDR2 are SQVTM and ANQGSEA. This CDR3 spans 14 amino acids. Trimming at V came to 6 bases and at J to 3 bases, leaving 2 bases not matched to a gene. The CDR3: CSVRTSGGYNEQFF. The CDR3 DNA follows: TGCAGCGTCCGGACTAGCGGGGGCTACAATGAGCAGTTCTTC.

This clonotype was counted a few times. The rearrangement uses TRBV7-2 and TRBJ2-5; TRBD2 aligns across 7 bases. This CDR3 is 15 amino acids long. The J segment lost 4 bases and the V segment lost 0 bases, leaving 5 bases of the junction unmatched. Germline V gene lookup returns CDR1 SGHTA and CDR2 FQGNSA. The CDR3 region is CASSLALADGETQYF. CDR3 sequence (DNA): TGTGCCAGCAGCTTAGCGCTAGCGGACGGAGAGACCCAGTACTTC. Supplemented by reference TRBV7-2 and TRBJ2-5, the full variable domain reads GAGVSQSPSNKVTEKGKDVELRCDPISGHTALYWYRQSLGQGLEFLIYFQGNSAPDKSGLPSDRFSAERTGGSVSTLTIQRTQQEDSAVYLCASSLALADGETQYFGPGTRLLVL.

J is TRBJ2-1 and V is TRBV6-5; TRBD2 is a possible D gene (6 bases). The CDR3 is made up of 16 amino acids. Per the germline V gene, CDR1 is MNHEY and CDR2 is SVGAGI. With 0 bases removed from V and 5 bases from J, the gap between germline ends came to 14 bases. In DNA form, the CDR3 reads TGTGCCAGCAGTTACTCGAGGGGAGGTCGGGACAATGAGCAGTTCTTC. Encoded protein: CASSYSRGGRDNEQFF.